What follows are 26 T cell receptor beta chains derived from one specimen sequenced in a study of blood T cell repertoires in COVID-19. Clones were sequenced by immunoSEQ multiplex PCR, and TCRdb holds only the in-frame ones, with some missing. The sample carries 250,000 to 400,000 clones, around 88% recorded once. Sequencing input: peripheral blood. The receptors were gathered from a woman younger than 45 with COVID-19, enrolled during active disease.

This chain connects TRBV6-2 or TRBV6-3 to TRBJ2-5; the match to TRBD2 covers 8 bases. The CDR3 length is 18 residues. V dropped 0 bases and J dropped 4; count of bases not matched to a gene: 13. Germline V gives CDR1 MNHEY, CDR2 SVGEGT. The DNA of the CDR3 is TGTGCCAGCAGTTACTCTGATCTTGCGACTAGCGATGTAGAGACCCAGTACTTC. Translation: CASSYSDLATSDVETQYF.

Regarding this clone: A much larger clone differs by one base, so this may be a read error. V usage is TRBV11-2 and J usage is TRBJ1-2, with 7 bases matching TRBD1. Unmatched junction bases numbered 1, after V lost 1 base and J lost 2 bases. This CDR3 is 14 amino acids long. The germline V gene encodes CDR1 SGHAT and CDR2 FQNNGV. The CDR3 region has the DNA TGTGCCAGCAGCTTAGGGGGACAGAACTATGGCTACACCTTC. Translated, it gives CASSLGGQNYGYTF.

The rearrangement uses TRBV7-9 and TRBJ1-2; D is unclear. The CDR3 totals 17 residues. V lost 4 bases and J 11 bases, leaving 29 bases between the germline ends. CDR1 is SEHNR and CDR2 is FQNEAQ in the germline V gene (reference sequence). The CDR3 DNA is TGTGCCAGCAGCTCTTCTACCGGATGGGCTGAAAGTGGGGAGTACACCTTC. Its translation: CASSSSTGWAESGEYTF.

The chain has TRBV18 and TRBJ1-5; 11 bases match TRBD1. V was pared by 5 bases and J by 3 bases, with 3 bases of the junction left unmatched. The CDR3 extends over 15 amino acids. The germline gives CDR1 KGHSH, CDR2 LQKENI. For the CDR3, the DNA is TGTGCCAGCTCAAGGGACAGGGGGAACAATCAGCCCCAGCATTTT. Its protein is CASSRDRGNNQPQHF.

The chain links TRBV27 to TRBJ1-2; D is uncertain. The germline V gene has CDR1 MNHEY and CDR2 SMNVEV (reference sequence). V lost 5 bases and J lost 1, with 14 bases in between. CDR3 length equals 15 residues. CDR3 amino acids: CASSQQDGLNYGYTF. CDR3 coding DNA: TGTGCCAGCAGTCAGCAGGACGGACTTAACTATGGCTACACCTTC.

This clone was observed a single time. This chain uses TRBV7-2 with TRBJ1-4; TRBD1 might be the D (5 bases). Germline lookup yields CDR1 SGHTA and CDR2 FQGNSA. Trimming shortened V by 5 bases and J by 0 bases, and 10 bases separated the two germline ends. CDR3 length: 15 residues. CDR3: CASSGHSSTNEKLFF. In DNA, the CDR3 is TGTGCCAGCAGCGGACACAGTTCAACTAATGAAAAACTGTTTTTT.

J is TRBJ2-2 and V is TRBV7-9; 10 nucleotides line up with TRBD2. Per germline, CDR1 SEHNR and CDR2 FQNEAQ (reference sequence). The J segment lost 4 bases and the V segment lost 5 bases, leaving 7 bases of the junction unmatched. CDR3 length: 16 residues. The CDR3 region is CASSTSGVSGTGELFF. Written as DNA, the CDR3 is TGTGCCAGCAGCACTAGCGGGGTGTCGGGCACCGGGGAGCTGTTTTTT.

The chain is built from TRBV15 and TRBJ1-2; TRBD1 is a possible D gene (5 bases). The germline V and J ends were trimmed by 1 base and 8 bases, with 11 bases remaining between them. Germline lookup yields CDR1 LNHNV and CDR2 YYDKDF (reference sequence). CDR3 length: 13 amino acids. The CDR3 loop is CATSRVAGWGYTF. CDR3 coding DNA: TGTGCCACCAGCAGAGTGGCAGGGTGGGGCTACACCTTC. Variable domain in full (rest from reference TRBV15 and TRBJ1-2): DAMVIQNPRYQVTQFGKPVTLSCSQTLNHNVMYWYQQKSSQAPKLLFHYYDKDFNNEADTPDNFQSRRPNTSFCFLDIRSPGLGDTAMYLCATSRVAGWGYTFGSGTRLTVV.

The chain employs TRBV4-1 and TRBJ1-2; D is unresolved. Between the trimmed V and J ends, which lost 7 bases and 3 bases, there was a span of 15 bases. Germline assignment: CDR1 MGHRA and CDR2 YSYEKL. This CDR3 comprises 14 residues. The CDR3 sequence is CASTRSLGDYGYTF. CDR3 nucleotide sequence: TGCGCCAGCACCCGGTCACTGGGAGACTATGGCTACACCTTC.

The gene calls are TRBV6-1 and TRBJ1-5; a weak D match, TRBD1 (5 bases). CDR3 size: 15 residues. V was shortened by 1 base and J by 4 bases, with 11 bases between the two germline ends. Germline assignment: CDR1 MNHNS and CDR2 SASEGT. The CDR3 here is CASSEGRVGNQPQHF. The CDR3 DNA reads as TGTGCCAGCAGTGAAGGCAGGGTGGGGAATCAGCCCCAGCATTTT.

V is TRBV7-2 and J is TRBJ1-1; possible D gene TRBD1, 5 bases. CDR3 length equals 15 residues. CDR1 and CDR2 from the germline V gene are SGHTA and FQGNSA. V lost 2 bases, J lost 5 bases, and 15 bases lay in between. The CDR3, as DNA: TGTGCCAGCAGCTTAAGTCCGGGGGTAGAGACTGAAGCTTTCTTT. This translates into CASSLSPGVETEAFF.

J is TRBJ2-1 and V is TRBV7-3, with D unclear. CDR3 size: 12 residues. Germline V gene data show CDR1 as SGHTA and CDR2 as FQGTGA. V shed 5 bases and J shed 9 bases, with 11 bases lying between them. CDR3 nucleotide sequence: TGTGCCAGCAGCCGACTGGAGAGTGAGCAGTTCTTC. This translates into CASSRLESEQFF. The whole variable domain, filled in from reference TRBV7-3 and TRBJ2-1, reads GAGVSQTPSNKVTEKGKYVELRCDPISGHTALYWYRQSLGQGPEFLIYFQGTGAADDSGLPNDRFFAVRPEGSVSTLKIQRTERGDSAVYLCASSRLESEQFFGPGTRLTVL.

Comment on this clone: This CDR3 is also generated by other DNA sequences in the sample. The CDR3 DNA follows: TGTGCCAGCAGCCAAGGCGTTAACACTGAAGCTTTCTTT. Its protein is CASSQGVNTEAFF. The chain couples TRBV3-1 (or the pseudogene TRBV3-2) to TRBJ1-1; unclear D gene. The CDR3 totals 13 residues. Germline CDR1 reads LGHDT; CDR2 reads YNNKEL (reference sequence). With 1 base removed from V and 2 bases from J, the gap between germline ends came to 5 bases.

The genes are TRBV19 and TRBJ2-5, with D possibly being TRBD1 (6 bases). The CDR3 is made up of 18 amino acids. Trimming took 1 base from V and 1 from J, leaving 19 bases between them. Germline assignment: CDR1 LNHDA and CDR2 SQIVND (reference sequence). The CDR3 spells CASSIGPRGEDFQETQYF. The DNA for the CDR3 is TGTGCCAGTAGTATAGGTCCCAGGGGAGAGGATTTCCAAGAGACCCAGTACTTC.

This chain connects TRBV6-6 to TRBJ2-3; tentative D call: TRBD1 (6 bases). Germline assignment: CDR1 MNHNY and CDR2 SVGAGI (reference sequence). This CDR3 region has 13 residues. The V end lost 7 bases, the J end lost 1 base, and 9 bases lay between the germline ends. The CDR3 nucleotides are TGTGCCAGCAACAGGGTTCGCACAGATACGCAGTATTTT. Amino acid sequence: CASNRVRTDTQYF.

V gene TRBV4-1 combines with J gene TRBJ2-2; D unresolved. Germline V CDR1 and CDR2: MGHRA, YSYEKL. The ends were cut back, 3 bases at V and 0 bases at J, with 11 bases in the middle. The CDR3 has 16 amino acids. The CDR3 coding sequence is TGCGCCAGCAGCCATCCTAGAGAAACGAACACCGGGGAGCTGTTTTTT. Protein: CASSHPRETNTGELFF.

The CDR3 loop reads CAIRQGQGSIYGYTF. CDR3 in DNA: TGTGCCATCAGGCAGGGACAGGGCTCCATTTATGGCTACACCTTC. The chain recombines TRBV10-3 with TRBJ1-2, with TRBD1 identical over 9 bases. V shed 6 bases, J shed 5 bases, and the junction held 10 bases outside the gene matches. CDR1 is ENHRY, CDR2 SYGVKD, per germline. There are 15 residues in the CDR3.

The chain joins TRBV5-1 to TRBJ1-4, with TRBD1 as a possible D gene (5 bases). V gave up 4 bases and J gave up 6 bases, with 16 bases separating them. The CDR3 spans 15 residues. In germline, CDR1 is SGHRS, CDR2 YFSETQ. The CDR3 sequence is CASSQQNRRDEKLFF. CDR3 DNA sequence: TGCGCCAGCAGCCAACAGAACCGCAGGGATGAAAAACTGTTTTTT.

The chain has TRBV5-1 and TRBJ2-5; maybe TRBD2 (5 bases). Per the germline V gene, CDR1 is SGHRS and CDR2 is YFSETQ. This CDR3 comprises 17 residues. V lost 0 bases, J lost 0 bases, and 15 bases lay in between. CDR3 amino acids: CASSLAPTTRYQETQYF. The CDR3 DNA reads TGCGCCAGCAGCTTGGCGCCTACTACTAGGTACCAAGAGACCCAGTACTTC.

This clone was found once. The chain carries TRBV25-1 and TRBJ2-1; 8 bases match TRBD2. The CDR3 is 16 residues long. V lost 1 base to trimming and J lost 8 bases; unmatched junction nucleotides: 10. CDR1 is MGHDK, CDR2 SYGVNS, per germline. CDR3 in amino acids: CASSEFGGAGNDEQFF. DNA for the CDR3: TGTGCCAGCAGTGAATTCGGGGGGGCAGGGAACGATGAGCAGTTCTTC.

The genes are TRBV10-2 and TRBJ2-1, with 9 bases that match TRBD2. The junction had 1 base not matched to a gene; V was cut back by 7 bases and J by 0 bases. Germline V gene lookup returns CDR1 WSHSY and CDR2 SAAADI. CDR3 size: 14 residues. CDR3 bases: TGCGCCAGCAAAGCGGGGGGCTCCTACAATGAGCAGTTCTTC. It encodes CASKAGGSYNEQFF.

The gene calls are TRBV27 and TRBJ1-1, with a tentative D call TRBD1 (5 bases). The germline V gene encodes CDR1 MNHEY and CDR2 SMNVEV (reference sequence). V lost 2 bases and J lost 7, with 11 bases in between. The CDR3 covers 13 residues. The CDR3 nucleotides are TGTGCCAGCAGTTTAAAGGACACCCATGAAGCTTTCTTT. It translates to CASSLKDTHEAFF.

CDR3 DNA: TGTGCCAGCAGCTTGCCAGGGCAAGAGACCCAGTACTTC. Translation: CASSLPGQETQYF. The chain joins TRBV5-4 to TRBJ2-5; the D gene is possibly TRBD1 (5 bases). V was clipped by 1 base and J by 2 bases, with 6 bases between them. The CDR3 is 13 residues long. Germline CDR1 reads SGHNT; CDR2 reads YYREEE (reference sequence).

This clone was picked up one time. V is TRBV6-6 and J is TRBJ1-5; 7 bases map to TRBD1. The CDR3 is 14 amino acids. The V segment lost 0 bases and the J segment 7 bases; nucleotides outside the gene matches: 3. CDR1 and CDR2 from the germline V gene are MNHNY and SVGAGI (reference sequence). The CDR3 bases are TGTGCCAGCAGTTACTCGACAGGGCTGCAGCCCCAGCATTTT. This encodes CASSYSTGLQPQHF.

This clone has only one observation. The chain employs TRBV20-1 and TRBJ1-2, with D unresolved. This CDR3 has 10 amino acids. V was pared by 6 bases and J by 8 bases, with 10 bases between. Germline assignment: CDR1 DFQATT and CDR2 SNEGSKA (reference sequence). The CDR3 loop reads CSAVARGYTF. The CDR3 DNA is TGCAGTGCCGTCGCCCGGGGCTACACCTTC.

The J gene is TRBJ2-5, the V gene TRBV14, with unresolved D. The CDR3 covers 16 residues. Germline V gene lookup returns CDR1 SGHDN and CDR2 FVKESK. Trimming took off 4 bases at V and 2 bases at J, with 17 bases between the two ends. The CDR3 loop reads CASSPRTIAFQETQYF. As DNA, the CDR3 is TGTGCCAGCAGCCCTAGAACTATAGCCTTTCAAGAGACCCAGTACTTC.